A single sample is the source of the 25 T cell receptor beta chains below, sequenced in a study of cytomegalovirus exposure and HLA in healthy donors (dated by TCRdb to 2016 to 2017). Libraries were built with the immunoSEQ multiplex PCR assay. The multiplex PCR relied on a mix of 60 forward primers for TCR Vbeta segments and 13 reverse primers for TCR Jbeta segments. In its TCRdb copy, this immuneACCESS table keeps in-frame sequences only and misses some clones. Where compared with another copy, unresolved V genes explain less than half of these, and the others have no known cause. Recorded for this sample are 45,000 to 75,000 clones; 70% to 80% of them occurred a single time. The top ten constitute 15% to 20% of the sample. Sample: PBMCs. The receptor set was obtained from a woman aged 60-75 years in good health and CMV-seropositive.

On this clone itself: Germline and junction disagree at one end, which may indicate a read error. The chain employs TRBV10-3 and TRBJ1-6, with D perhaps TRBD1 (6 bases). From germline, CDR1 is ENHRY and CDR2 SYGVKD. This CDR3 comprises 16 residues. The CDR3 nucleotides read TGTGCCACCAGTTCTAAATCCGGACAGTCGAATTCACCCCTCCACTTT. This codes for CATSSKSGQSNSPLHF.

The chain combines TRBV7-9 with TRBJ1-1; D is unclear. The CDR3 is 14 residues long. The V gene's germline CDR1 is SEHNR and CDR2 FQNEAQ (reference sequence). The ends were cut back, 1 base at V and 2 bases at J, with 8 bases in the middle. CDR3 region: CASSLVGDNTEAFF. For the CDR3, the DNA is TGTGCCAGCAGCTTAGTCGGGGATAACACTGAAGCTTTCTTT.

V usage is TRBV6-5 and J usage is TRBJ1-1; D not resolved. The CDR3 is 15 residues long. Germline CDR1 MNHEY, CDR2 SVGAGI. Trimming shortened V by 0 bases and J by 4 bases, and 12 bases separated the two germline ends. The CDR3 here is CASSYSSPVSTEAFF. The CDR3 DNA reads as TGTGCCAGCAGTTACTCGTCCCCAGTAAGCACTGAAGCTTTCTTT.

The CDR3 nucleotides read TGTGCCAGCAGTTACTCGGGGCAGGGTAACTATGGCTACACCTTC. Its protein product is CASSYSGQGNYGYTF. This chain links TRBV6-5 with TRBJ1-2, with D possibly being TRBD1 (5 bases). Trimming stripped 0 bases from V and 1 base from J, with 9 bases between. Germline V gene sequence: CDR1 MNHEY, CDR2 SVGAGI. This CDR3 contains 15 residues.

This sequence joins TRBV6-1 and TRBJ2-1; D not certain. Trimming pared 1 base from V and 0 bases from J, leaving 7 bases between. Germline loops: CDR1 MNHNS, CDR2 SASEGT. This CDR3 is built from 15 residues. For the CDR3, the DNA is TGTGCCAGCAGTGAAGAATGGGCCTCCTACAATGAGCAGTTCTTC. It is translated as CASSEEWASYNEQFF.

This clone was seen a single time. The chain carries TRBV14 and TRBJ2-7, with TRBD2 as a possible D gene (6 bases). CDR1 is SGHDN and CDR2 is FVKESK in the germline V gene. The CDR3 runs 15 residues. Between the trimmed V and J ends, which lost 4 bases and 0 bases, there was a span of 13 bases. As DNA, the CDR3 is TGTGCCAGCAGCCCGCCTCGGGGGTCCTCCTACGAGCAGTACTTC. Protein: CASSPPRGSSYEQYF.

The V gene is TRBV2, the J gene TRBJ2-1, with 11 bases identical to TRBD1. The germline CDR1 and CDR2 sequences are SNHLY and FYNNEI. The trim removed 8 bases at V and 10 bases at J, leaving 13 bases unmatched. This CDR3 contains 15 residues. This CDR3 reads CASGSGQGGLREQFF. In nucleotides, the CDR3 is TGTGCCAGCGGGTCGGGACAGGGGGGCCTAAGGGAGCAGTTCTTC.

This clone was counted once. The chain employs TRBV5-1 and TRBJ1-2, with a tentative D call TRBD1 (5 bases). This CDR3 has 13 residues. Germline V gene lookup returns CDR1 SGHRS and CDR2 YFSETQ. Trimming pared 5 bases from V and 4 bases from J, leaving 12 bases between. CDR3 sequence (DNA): TGCGCCAGCAGTATTGAGGGACTCTATGGCTACACCTTC. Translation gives CASSIEGLYGYTF.

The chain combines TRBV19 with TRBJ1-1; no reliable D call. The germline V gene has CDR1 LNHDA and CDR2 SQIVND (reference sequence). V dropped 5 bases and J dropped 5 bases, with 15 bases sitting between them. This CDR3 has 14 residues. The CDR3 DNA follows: TGTGCCAGTAGTGGTACAAAGGGAGTTACTGAAGCTTTCTTT. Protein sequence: CASSGTKGVTEAFF. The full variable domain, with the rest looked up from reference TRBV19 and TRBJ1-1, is DGGITQSPKYLFRKEGQNVTLSCEQNLNHDAMYWYRQDPGQGLRLIYYSQIVNDFQKGDIAEGYSVSREKKESFPLTVTSAQKNPTAFYLCASSGTKGVTEAFFGQGTRLTVV.

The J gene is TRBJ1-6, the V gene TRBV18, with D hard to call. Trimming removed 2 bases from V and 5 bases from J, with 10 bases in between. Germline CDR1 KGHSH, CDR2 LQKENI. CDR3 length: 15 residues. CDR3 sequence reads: CASSPGQINNSPLHF. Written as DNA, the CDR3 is TGTGCCAGCTCACCAGGGCAGATAAATAATTCACCCCTCCACTTT.

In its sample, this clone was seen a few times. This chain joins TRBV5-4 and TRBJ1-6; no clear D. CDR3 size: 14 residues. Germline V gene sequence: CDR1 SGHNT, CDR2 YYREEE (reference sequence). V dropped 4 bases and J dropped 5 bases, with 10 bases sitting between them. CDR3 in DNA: TGTGCCAGCAGCCCTGTAGTAGATAATTCACCCCTCCACTTT. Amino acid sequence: CASSPVVDNSPLHF.

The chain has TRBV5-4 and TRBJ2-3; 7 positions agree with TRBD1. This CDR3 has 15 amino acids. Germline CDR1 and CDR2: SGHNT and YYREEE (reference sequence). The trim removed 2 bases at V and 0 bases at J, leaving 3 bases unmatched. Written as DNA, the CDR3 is TGTGCCAGCAGCTTTCGACAGGGCAGCACAGATACGCAGTATTTT. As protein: CASSFRQGSTDTQYF.

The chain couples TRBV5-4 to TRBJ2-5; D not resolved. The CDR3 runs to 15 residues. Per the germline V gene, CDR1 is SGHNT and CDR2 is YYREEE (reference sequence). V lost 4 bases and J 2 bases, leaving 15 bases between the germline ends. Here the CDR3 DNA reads TGTGCCAGCAGCCTTAGTTCAGGTCAACAAGAGACCCAGTACTTC. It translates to CASSLSSGQQETQYF.

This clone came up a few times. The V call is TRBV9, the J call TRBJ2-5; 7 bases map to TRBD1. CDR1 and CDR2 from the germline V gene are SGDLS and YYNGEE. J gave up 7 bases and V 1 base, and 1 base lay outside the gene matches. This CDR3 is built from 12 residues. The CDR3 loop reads CASSVPGGTQYF. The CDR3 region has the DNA TGTGCCAGCAGCGTACCAGGGGGGACCCAGTACTTC.

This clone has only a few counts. The chain's CDR3 is CASSHGEIRGDYGYTF. The CDR3 DNA is TGCGCCAGCAGTCACGGCGAAATCAGGGGGGACTATGGCTACACCTTC. The V call is TRBV4-1, the J call TRBJ1-2; 7 nucleotides align to TRBD1. The CDR3 has 16 amino acids. The ends lost 6 bases at V and 3 bases at J; junction bases unmatched: 13. Germline V gene sequence: CDR1 MGHRA, CDR2 YSYEKL.

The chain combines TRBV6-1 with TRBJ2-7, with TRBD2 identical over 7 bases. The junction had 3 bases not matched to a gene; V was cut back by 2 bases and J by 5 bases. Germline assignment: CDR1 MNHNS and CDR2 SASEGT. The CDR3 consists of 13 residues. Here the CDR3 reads CASSELGGNEQYF. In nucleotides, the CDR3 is TGTGCCAGCAGTGAACTGGGAGGGAACGAGCAGTACTTC.

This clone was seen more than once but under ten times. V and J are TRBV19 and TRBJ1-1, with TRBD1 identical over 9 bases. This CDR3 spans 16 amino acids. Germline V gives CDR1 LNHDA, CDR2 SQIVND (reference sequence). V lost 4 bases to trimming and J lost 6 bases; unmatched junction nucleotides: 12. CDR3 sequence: CASSKFLLDRGAEAFF. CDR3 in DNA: TGTGCCAGTAGTAAATTCCTATTGGACAGGGGCGCTGAAGCTTTCTTT. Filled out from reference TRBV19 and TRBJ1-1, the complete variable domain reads DGGITQSPKYLFRKEGQNVTLSCEQNLNHDAMYWYRQDPGQGLRLIYYSQIVNDFQKGDIAEGYSVSREKKESFPLTVTSAQKNPTAFYLCASSKFLLDRGAEAFFGQGTRLTVV.

The CDR3 DNA follows: TGTGCCATCAGGGGCGACTACAATGAGCAGTTCTTC. It codes for CAIRGDYNEQFF. This chain connects TRBV10-3 to TRBJ2-1; D is unresolved. V shed 6 bases and J shed 3 bases, with 6 bases lying between them. The CDR3 extends over 12 amino acids. The germline CDR1 and CDR2 sequences are ENHRY and SYGVKD.

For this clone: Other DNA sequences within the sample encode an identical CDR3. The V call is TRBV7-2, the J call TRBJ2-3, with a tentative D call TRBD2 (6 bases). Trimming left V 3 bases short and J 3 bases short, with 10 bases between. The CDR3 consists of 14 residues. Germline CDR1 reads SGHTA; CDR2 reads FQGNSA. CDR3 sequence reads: CASSFDRGTDTQYF. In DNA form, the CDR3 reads TGTGCCAGCAGCTTCGACCGGGGGACAGATACGCAGTATTTT.

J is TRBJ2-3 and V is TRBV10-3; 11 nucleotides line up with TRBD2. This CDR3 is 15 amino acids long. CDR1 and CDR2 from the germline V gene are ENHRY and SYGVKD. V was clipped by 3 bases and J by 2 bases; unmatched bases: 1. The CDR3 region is CAISDSGGDTDTQYF. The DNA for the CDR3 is TGTGCCATCAGTGATAGCGGGGGGGACACAGATACGCAGTATTTT.

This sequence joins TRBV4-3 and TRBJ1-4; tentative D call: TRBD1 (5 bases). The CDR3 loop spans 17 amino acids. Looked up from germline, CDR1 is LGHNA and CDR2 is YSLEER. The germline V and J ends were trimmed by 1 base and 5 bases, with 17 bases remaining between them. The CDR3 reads CASSQVPLGANNEKLFF. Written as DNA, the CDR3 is TGCGCCAGCAGCCAAGTTCCTTTAGGGGCCAACAATGAAAAACTGTTTTTT.

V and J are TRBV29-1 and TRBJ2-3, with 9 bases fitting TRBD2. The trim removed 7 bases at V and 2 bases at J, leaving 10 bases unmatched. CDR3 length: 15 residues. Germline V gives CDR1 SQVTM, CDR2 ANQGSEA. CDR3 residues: CSAPIAGAHTDTQYF. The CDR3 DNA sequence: TGCAGCGCCCCCATAGCGGGGGCGCACACAGATACGCAGTATTTT.

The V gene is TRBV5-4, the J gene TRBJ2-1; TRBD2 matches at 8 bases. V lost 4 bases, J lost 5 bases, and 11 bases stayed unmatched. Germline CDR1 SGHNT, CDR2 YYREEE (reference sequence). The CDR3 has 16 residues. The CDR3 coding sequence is TGTGCCAGCAGCGTGGACGGGGGGGCATTAAACAATGAGCAGTTCTTC. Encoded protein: CASSVDGGALNNEQFF.

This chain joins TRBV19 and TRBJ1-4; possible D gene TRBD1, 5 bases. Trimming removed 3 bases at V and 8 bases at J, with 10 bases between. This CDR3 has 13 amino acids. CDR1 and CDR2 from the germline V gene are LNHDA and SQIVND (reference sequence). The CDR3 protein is CASSMGGREKLFF. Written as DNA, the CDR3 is TGTGCCAGTAGTATGGGGGGTAGAGAAAAACTGTTTTTT.

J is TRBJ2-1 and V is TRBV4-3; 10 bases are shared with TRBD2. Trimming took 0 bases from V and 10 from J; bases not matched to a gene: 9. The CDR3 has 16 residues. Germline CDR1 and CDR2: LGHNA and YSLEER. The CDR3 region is CASSQDLASGGTEQFF. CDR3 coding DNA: TGCGCCAGCAGCCAAGATTTGGCTAGCGGGGGTACGGAGCAGTTCTTC.